The clone carrying this T cell receptor beta chain was picked up many times. The antigen is undetermined. This record comes from a study of molecular identifiers for immune sequencing clone quantification. Study details: Replicates split RNA from approximately 22,000 or 94,000 naive CD8 cells five ways, and the researchers sequenced four portions. Points from the study as a whole: Beyond 20 RNA copies, clones held over 97% of effector molecules, compared with under 1% in naive cells.

Library preparation followed earlier protocols using designated TCR primers. From the PCR reads, TCRdb called clonotypes with MiXCR, one entry per CDR3 protein. The sample shows some 680,000 distinct CDR3 sequences, approximately 24% of them seen only once. Germline-derived CDR1 and CDR2 are GTSNPN and SVGIG (reference sequence). The CDR3 sequence is 12 residues long. V lost 1 base to trimming and J lost 4 bases, with 7 bases between them. Sorting defined naive CD8 T cells as CD8+CD4-CCR7+CD45RA+. The sequence was obtained from a human donor in good health. Some libraries in this study had Jurkat cell RNA spiked in. Sequenced: naive CD8+ T cells from blood, with Jurkat cell RNA spiked in. Subset of the sample: FACS-sorted CD8+CD4-CCR7+CD45RA+ naive T cells. The chain has TRBV30 and TRBJ1-1; D unclear. CDR3 residues: CAWSEIVTEAFF. DNA for the CDR3: TGTGCCTGGAGTGAGATTGTCACTGAAGCTTTCTTT. Combining the CDR3 with reference TRBV30 and TRBJ1-1 gives the whole variable domain SQTIHQWPATLVQPVGSPLSLECTVEGTSNPNLYWYRQAAGRGLQLLFYSVGIGQISSEVPQNLSASRPQDRQFILSSKKLLLSDSGFYLCAWSEIVTEAFFGQGTRLTVV.